The clone carrying this T cell receptor beta chain occurred once. Its antigen is unknown. This sample is drawn from a study of T cells in narcolepsy. Study-level findings and limits: HCRT-specific and TRIB2-specific autoreactive clonotypes appeared among same-patient CSF and blood CD4+ clonotypes. Some memory CD4+ repertoires had no autoreactive clone sequences.

V lost 4 bases, J lost 7 bases, and 6 bases stayed unmatched. The CDR3 is made up of 13 amino acids. The germline V gene has CDR1 KGHSH and CDR2 LQKENI. Some clones are missing from TCRdb's copy, which holds only in-frame ones; the method was immunoSEQ multiplex PCR. The sample yields some 32,000 clones, around 80% seen once. The chain combines TRBV18 with TRBJ2-7; 8 bases line up with TRBD1. The specimen sequenced was CD45RA- memory CD4+ T cells from PBMCs. The clonotype comes from a human donor with narcolepsy. The CDR3 region has the DNA TGTGCCAGCTCACTTAGTACAGGGGGTGAGCAGTACTTC. Residues: CASSLSTGGEQYF.